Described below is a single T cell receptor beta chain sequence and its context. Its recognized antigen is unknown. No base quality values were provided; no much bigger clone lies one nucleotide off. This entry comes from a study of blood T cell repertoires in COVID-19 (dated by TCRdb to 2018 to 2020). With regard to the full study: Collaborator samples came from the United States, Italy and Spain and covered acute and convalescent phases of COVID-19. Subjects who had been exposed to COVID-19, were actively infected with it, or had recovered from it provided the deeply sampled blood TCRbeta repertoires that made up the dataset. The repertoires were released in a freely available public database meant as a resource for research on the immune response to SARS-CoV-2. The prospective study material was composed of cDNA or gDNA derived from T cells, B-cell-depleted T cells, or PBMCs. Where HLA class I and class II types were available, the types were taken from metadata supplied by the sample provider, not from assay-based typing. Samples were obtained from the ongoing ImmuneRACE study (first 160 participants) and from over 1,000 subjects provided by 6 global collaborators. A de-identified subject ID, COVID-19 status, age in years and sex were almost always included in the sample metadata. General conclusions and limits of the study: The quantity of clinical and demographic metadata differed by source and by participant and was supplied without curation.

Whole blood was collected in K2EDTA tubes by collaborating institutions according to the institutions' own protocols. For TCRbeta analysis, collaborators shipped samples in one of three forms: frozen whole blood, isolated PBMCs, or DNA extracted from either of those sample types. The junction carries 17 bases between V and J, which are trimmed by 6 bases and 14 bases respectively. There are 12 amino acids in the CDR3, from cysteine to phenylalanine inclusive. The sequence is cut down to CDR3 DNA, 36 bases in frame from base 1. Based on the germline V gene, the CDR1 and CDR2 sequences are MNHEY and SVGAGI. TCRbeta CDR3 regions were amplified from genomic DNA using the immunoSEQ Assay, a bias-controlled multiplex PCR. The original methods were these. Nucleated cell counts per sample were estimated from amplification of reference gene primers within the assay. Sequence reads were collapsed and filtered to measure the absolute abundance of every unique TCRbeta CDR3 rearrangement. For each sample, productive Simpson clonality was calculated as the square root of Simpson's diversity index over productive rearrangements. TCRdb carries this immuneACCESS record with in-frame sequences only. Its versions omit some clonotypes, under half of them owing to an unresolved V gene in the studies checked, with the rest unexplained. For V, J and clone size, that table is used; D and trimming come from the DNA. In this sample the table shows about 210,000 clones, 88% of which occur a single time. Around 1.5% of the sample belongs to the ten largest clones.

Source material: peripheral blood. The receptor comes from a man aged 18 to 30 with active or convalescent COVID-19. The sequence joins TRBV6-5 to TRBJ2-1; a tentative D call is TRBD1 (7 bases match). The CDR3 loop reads CASREGDRAEFF. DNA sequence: TGTGCCAGCAGGGAGGGTGACAGGGCCGAGTTCTTC.